This T cell receptor (beta chain) was retrieved from a study of T cell clonotyping in hematopoietic cell transplantation. The table came from immunoSEQ multiplex PCR; TCRdb's copy has only in-frame clones and leaves some out. Of 15,000 to 20,000 clones in the sample, more than 70% were seen once. The length of the CDR3 is 15 residues. The germline V and J ends were trimmed by 6 bases and 0 bases, with 12 bases remaining between them. Germline lookup yields CDR1 SGHTA and CDR2 FQGNSA. Time point in this sample: recipient sample about 28 days before transplant, after cytoreduction. V usage is TRBV7-2 and J usage is TRBJ1-3; D possibly corresponds to TRBD1 (6 bases). The clonotype originates from a man aged 45-60 years with acute myeloid leukemia. Some clones in this sample may be carry-over from other donors' samples. The starting material was peripheral blood mononuclear cells, obtained before stem cell transplant. The CDR3 region is CASRQDSSSGNTIYF. DNA of the CDR3: TGTGCCAGCAGACAGGACAGTTCCTCTGGAAACACCATATATTTT. The complete variable domain, with remaining parts taken from reference TRBV7-2 and TRBJ1-3, reads GAGVSQSPSNKVTEKGKDVELRCDPISGHTALYWYRQSLGQGLEFLIYFQGNSAPDKSGLPSDRFSAERTGGSVSTLTIQRTQQEDSAVYLCASRQDSSSGNTIYFGEGSWLTVV.